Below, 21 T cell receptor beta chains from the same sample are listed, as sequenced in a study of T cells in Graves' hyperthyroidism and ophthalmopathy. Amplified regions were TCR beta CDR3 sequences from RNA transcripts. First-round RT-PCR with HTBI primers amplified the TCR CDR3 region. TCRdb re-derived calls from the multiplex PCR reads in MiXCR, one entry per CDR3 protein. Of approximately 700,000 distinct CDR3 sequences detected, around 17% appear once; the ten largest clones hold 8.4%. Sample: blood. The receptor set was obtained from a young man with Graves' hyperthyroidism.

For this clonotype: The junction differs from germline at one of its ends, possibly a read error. In nucleotides, the CDR3 is TGTGCCAGCACAGGGGGGCCTGACACCGGGGGGCTGTTTTTT. Residues: CASTGGPDTGGLFF. The chain uses TRBV2 and TRBJ2-2; a weak D match, TRBD1 (7 bases). The germline V gene encodes CDR1 SNHLY and CDR2 FYNNEI. This CDR3 is built from 14 residues.

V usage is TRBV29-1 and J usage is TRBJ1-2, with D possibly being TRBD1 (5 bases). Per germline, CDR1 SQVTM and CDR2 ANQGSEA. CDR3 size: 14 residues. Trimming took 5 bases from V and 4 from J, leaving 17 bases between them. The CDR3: CSVPTDRHIYGYTF. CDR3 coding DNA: TGCAGCGTTCCAACTGACAGACATATCTATGGCTACACCTTC.

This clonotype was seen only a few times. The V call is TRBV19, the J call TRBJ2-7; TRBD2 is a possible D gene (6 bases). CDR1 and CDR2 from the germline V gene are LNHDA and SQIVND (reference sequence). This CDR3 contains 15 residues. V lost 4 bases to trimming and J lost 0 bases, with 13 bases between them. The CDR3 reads CASSTLGGNSYEQYF. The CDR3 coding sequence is TGTGCCAGTAGTACCCTCGGCGGGAACTCCTACGAGCAGTACTTC.

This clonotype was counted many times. The CDR3 loop is CSARPPRDTKETEAFF. CDR3 DNA: TGCAGTGCTAGACCCCCCCGGGACACCAAGGAGACTGAAGCTTTCTTT. The gene calls are TRBV20-1 and TRBJ1-1; D perhaps matches TRBD1 (6 bases). The germline CDR1 and CDR2 sequences are DFQATT and SNEGSKA (reference sequence). CDR3 length: 16 amino acids. The V end lost 2 bases, the J end lost 5 bases, and 21 bases lay between the germline ends.

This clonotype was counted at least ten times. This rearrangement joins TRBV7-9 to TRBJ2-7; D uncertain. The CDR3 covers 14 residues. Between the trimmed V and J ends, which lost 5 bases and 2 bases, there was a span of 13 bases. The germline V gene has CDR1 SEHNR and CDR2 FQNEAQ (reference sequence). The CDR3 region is CASSTVGAPYEQYF. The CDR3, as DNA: TGTGCCAGCAGCACGGTCGGAGCCCCCTACGAGCAGTACTTC.

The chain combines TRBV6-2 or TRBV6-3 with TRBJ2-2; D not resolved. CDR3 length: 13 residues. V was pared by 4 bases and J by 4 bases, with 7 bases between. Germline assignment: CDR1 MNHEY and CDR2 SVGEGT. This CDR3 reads CASSCASTGELFF. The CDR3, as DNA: TGTGCCAGCAGTTGTGCGAGCACCGGGGAGCTGTTTTTT.

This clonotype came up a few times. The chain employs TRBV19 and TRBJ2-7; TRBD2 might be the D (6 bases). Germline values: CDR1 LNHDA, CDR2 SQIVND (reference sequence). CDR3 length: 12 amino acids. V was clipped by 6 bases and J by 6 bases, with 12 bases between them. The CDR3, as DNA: TGTGCCAGTAGAAGTGGACTAAGCGAGCAGTACTTC. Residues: CASRSGLSEQYF.

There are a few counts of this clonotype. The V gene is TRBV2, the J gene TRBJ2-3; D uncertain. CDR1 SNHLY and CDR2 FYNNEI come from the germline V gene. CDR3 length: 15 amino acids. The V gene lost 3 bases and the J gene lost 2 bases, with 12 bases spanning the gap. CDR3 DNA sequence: TGTGCCAGCAGTGACGAGGCCATTTACACAGATACGCAGTATTTT. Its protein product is CASSDEAIYTDTQYF.

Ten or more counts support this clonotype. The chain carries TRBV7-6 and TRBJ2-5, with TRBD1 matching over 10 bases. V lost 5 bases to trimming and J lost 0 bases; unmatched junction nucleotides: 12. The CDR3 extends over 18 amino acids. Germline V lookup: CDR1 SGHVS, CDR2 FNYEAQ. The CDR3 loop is CASSRPSWDRGYQETQYF. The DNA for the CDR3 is TGTGCCAGCAGCCGCCCCTCGTGGGACAGGGGATACCAAGAGACCCAGTACTTC.

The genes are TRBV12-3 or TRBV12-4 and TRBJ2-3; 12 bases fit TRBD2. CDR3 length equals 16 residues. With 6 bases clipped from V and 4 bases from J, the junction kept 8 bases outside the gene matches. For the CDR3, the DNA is TGTGCCAGCAGCCTGACTAGCGGGAGAGGGGCAGATACGCAGTATTTT. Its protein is CASSLTSGRGADTQYF.

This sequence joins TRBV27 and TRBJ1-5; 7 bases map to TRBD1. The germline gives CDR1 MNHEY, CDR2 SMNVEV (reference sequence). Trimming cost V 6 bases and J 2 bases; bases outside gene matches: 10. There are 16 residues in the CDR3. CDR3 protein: CASSRARGNGNQPQHF. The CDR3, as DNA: TGTGCCAGCAGCCGCGCCAGGGGGAACGGCAATCAGCCCCAGCATTTT.

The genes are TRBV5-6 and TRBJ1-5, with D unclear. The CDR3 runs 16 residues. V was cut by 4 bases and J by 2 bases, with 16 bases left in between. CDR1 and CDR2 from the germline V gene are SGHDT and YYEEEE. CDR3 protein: CASSLGMGWGNQPQHF. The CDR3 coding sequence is TGTGCCAGCAGCCTCGGGATGGGATGGGGCAATCAGCCCCAGCATTTT.

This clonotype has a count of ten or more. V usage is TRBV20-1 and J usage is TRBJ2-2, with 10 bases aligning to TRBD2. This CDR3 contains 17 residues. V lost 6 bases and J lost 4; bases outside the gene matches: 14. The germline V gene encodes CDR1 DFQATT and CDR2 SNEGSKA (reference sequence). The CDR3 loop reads CSARNHASGSTTGELFF. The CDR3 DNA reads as TGCAGTGCCCGAAATCATGCTAGCGGGAGTACCACCGGGGAGCTGTTTTTT.

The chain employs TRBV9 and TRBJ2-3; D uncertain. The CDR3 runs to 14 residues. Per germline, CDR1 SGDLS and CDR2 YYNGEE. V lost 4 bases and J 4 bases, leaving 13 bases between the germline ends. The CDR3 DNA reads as TGTGCCAGCAGCCCGTACGATAGACCAGATACGCAGTATTTT. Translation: CASSPYDRPDTQYF.

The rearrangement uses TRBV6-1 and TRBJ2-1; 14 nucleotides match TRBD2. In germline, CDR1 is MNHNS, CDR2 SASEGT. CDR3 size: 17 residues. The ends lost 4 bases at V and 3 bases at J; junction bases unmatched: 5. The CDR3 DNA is TGTGCCAGCAGTGGGTTGACTAGCGGGAGGGTCTACAATGAGCAGTTCTTC. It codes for CASSGLTSGRVYNEQFF.

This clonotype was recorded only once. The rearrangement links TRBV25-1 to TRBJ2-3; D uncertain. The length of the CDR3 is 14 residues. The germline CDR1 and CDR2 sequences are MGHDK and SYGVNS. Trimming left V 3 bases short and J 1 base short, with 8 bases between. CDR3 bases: TGTGCCAGCAGTGATGCCGCGGGCACAGATACGCAGTATTTT. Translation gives CASSDAAGTDTQYF. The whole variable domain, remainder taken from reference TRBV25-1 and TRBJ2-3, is EADIYQTPRYLVIGTGKKITLECSQTMGHDKMYWYQQDPGMELHLIHYSYGVNSTEKGDLSSESTVSRIRTEHFPLTLESARPSHTSQYLCASSDAAGTDTQYFGPGTRLTVL.

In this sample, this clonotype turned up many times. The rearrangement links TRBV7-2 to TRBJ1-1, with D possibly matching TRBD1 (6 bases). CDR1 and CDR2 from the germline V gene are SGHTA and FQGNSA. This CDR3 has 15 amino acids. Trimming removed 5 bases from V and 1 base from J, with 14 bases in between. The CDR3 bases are TGTGCCAGCAGCAGAGGACAGAGTGGGAACACTGAAGCTTTCTTT. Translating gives CASSRGQSGNTEAFF. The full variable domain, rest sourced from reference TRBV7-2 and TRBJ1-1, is GAGVSQSPSNKVTEKGKDVELRCDPISGHTALYWYRQSLGQGLEFLIYFQGNSAPDKSGLPSDRFSAERTGGSVSTLTIQRTQQEDSAVYLCASSRGQSGNTEAFFGQGTRLTVV.

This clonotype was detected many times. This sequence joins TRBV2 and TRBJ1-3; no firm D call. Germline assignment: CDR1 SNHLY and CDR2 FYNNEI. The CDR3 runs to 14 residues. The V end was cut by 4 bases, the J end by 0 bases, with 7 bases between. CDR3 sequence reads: CASSVKGSGNTIYF. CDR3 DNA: TGTGCCAGCAGTGTGAAGGGCTCTGGAAACACCATATATTTT.

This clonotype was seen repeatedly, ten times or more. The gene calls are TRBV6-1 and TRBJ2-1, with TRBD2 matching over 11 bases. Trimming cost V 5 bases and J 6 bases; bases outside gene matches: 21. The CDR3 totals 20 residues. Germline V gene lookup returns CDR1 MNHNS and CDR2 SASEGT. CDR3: CASSSNPGVSGRAGVNEQFF. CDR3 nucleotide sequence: TGTGCCAGCAGTTCGAACCCGGGGGTTAGCGGGAGGGCCGGAGTCAATGAGCAGTTCTTC.

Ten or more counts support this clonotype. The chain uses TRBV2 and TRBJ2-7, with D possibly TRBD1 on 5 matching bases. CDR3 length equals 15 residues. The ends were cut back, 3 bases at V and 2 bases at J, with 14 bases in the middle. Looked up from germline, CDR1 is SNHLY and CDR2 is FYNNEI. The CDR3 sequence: CASSESRALTYEQYF. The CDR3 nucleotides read TGTGCCAGCAGTGAGAGCAGGGCGCTGACCTACGAGCAGTACTTC.

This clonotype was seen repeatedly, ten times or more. The CDR3 loop reads CASRDRLASSTDTQYF. The CDR3 DNA reads TGTGCCAGCAGGGACAGACTAGCGTCTAGCACAGATACGCAGTATTTT. The J gene is TRBJ2-3, the V gene TRBV6-1, with 8 bases that match TRBD2. The CDR3 spans 16 residues. CDR1 and CDR2 (germline): MNHNS, SASEGT. J was trimmed by 0 bases and V by 6 bases; bases with no gene match: 8.